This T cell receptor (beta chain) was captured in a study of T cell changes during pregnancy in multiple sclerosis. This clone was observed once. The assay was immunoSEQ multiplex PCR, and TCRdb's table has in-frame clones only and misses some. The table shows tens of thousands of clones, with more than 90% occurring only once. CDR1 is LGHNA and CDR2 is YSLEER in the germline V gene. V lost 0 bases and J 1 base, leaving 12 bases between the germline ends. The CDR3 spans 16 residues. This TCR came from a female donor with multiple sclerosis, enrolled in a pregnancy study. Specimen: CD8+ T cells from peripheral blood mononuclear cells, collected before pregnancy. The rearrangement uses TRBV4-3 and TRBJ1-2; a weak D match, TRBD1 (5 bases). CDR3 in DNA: TGCGCCAGCAGCCAAGACCCCCCGACAGTTAACTATGGCTACACCTTC. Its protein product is CASSQDPPTVNYGYTF.